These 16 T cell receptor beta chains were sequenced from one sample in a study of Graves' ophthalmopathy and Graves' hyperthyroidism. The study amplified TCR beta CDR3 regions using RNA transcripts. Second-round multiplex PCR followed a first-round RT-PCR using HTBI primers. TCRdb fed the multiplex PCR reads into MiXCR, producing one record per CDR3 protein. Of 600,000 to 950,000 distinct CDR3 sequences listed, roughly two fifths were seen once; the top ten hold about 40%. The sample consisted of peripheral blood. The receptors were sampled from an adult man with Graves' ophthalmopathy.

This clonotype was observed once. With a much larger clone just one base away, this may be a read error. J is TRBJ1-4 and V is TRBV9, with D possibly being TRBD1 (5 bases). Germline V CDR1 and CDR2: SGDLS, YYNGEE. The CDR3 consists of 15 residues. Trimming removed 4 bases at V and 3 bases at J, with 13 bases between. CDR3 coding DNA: TGTGCCAGCAGCTCTTCAGGGTTGGCTAATGAAAAACTGTTTTTT. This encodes CASSSSGLANEKLFF.

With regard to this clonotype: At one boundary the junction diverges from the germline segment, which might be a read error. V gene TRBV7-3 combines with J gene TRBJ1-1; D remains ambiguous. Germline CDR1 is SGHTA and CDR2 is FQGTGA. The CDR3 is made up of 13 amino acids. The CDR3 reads CAGSLVLGNEAFF. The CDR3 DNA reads TGTGCCGGCAGCTTAGTTCTCGGCAATGAAGCCTTCTTT.

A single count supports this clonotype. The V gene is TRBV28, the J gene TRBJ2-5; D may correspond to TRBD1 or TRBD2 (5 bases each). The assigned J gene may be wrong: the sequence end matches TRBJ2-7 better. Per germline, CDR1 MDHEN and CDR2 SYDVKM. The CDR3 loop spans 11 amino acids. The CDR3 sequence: CASRGENEQYF. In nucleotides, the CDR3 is TGTGCCAGCAGAGGGGAGAACGAGCAGTACTTC.

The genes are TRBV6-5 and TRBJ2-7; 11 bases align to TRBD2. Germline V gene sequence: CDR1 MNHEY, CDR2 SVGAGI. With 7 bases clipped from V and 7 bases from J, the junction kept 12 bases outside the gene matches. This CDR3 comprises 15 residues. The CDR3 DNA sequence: TGTGCCAGCACCCCGGGCGGGACTAGCGGTAATGAGCAGTACTTC. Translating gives CASTPGGTSGNEQYF.

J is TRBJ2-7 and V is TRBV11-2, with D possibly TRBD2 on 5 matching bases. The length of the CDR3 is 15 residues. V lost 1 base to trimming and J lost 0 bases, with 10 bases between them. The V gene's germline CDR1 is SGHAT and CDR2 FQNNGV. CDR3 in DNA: TGTGCCAGCAGCTTAGGACTACTCTCCTCCTACGAGCAGTACTTC. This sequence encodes CASSLGLLSSYEQYF.

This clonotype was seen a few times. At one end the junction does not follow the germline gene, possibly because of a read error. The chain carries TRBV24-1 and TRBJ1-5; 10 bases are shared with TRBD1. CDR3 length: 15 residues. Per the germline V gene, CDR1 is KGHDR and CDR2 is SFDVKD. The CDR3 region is CASSDGQGVGQPQHF. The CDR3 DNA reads TGTGCCAGCAGTGACGGACAGGGGGTAGGTCAGCCCCAGCATTTT.

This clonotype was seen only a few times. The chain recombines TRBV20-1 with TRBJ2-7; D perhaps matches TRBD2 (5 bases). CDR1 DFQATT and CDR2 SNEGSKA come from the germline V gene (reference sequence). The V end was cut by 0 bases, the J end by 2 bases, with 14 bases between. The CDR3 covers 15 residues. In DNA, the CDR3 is TGCAGTGCTAGAGATTGGGAAATGCGGGCCTACGAGCAGTACTTC. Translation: CSARDWEMRAYEQYF.

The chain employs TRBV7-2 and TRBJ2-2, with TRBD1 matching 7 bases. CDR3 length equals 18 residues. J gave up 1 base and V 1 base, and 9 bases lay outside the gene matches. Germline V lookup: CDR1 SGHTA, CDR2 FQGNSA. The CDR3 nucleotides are TGTGCCAGCAGCTTAGGCATATACCGGGACAGGAACACCGGGGAGCTGTTTTTT. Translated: CASSLGIYRDRNTGELFF. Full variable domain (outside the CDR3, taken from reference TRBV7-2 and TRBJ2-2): GAGVSQSPSNKVTEKGKDVELRCDPISGHTALYWYRQSLGQGLEFLIYFQGNSAPDKSGLPSDRFSAERTGGSVSTLTIQRTQQEDSAVYLCASSLGIYRDRNTGELFFGEGSRLTVL.

As DNA, the CDR3 is TGCAGCGGGAAAGGACAGAAACTGTTTTTT. Translation: CSGKGQKLFF. The chain employs TRBV29-1 and TRBJ1-4; D is possibly TRBD1 (6 bases). This CDR3 spans 10 amino acids. The germline CDR1 and CDR2 sequences are SQVTM and ANQGSEA. Between the trimmed V and J ends, which lost 7 bases and 11 bases, there was a span of 11 bases.

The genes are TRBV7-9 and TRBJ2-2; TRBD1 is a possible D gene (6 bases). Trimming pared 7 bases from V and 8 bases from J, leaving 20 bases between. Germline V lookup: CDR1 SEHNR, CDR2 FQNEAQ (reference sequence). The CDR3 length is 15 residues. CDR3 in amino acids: CASTKATGPNGELFF. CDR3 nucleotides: TGTGCCAGCACCAAGGCGACAGGCCCTAATGGGGAGCTGTTTTTT.

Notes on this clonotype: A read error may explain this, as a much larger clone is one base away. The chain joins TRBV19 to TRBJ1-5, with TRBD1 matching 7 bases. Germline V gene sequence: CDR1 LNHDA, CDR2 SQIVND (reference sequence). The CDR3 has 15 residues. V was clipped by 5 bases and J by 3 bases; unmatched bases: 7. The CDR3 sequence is CASSPGQRTNQPQHF. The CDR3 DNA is TGTGCCAGTAGTCCGGGACAGCGTACCAATCAGCCCCAGCATTTT.

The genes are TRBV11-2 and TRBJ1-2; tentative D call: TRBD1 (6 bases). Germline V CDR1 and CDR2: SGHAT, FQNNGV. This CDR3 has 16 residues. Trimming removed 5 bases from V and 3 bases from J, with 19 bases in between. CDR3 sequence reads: CASSQRPGGADYGYTF. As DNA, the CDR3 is TGTGCCAGCAGCCAACGACCGGGGGGCGCGGACTATGGCTACACCTTC.

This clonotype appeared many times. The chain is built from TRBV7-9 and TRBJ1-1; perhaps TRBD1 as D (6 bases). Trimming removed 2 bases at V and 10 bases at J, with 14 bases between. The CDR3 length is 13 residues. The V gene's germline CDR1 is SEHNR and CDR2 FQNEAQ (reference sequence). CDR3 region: CASSLSQGGRAFF. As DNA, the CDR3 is TGTGCCAGCAGCTTATCACAGGGTGGAAGAGCTTTCTTT.

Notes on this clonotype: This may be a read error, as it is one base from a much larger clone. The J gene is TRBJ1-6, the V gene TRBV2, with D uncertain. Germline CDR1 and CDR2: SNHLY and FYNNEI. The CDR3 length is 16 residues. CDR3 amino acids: CASSEESQAYNSPLYF. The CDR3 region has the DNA TGTGCCAGCAGTGAAGAGTCCCAGGCCTATAATTCACCCCTCTACTTT.

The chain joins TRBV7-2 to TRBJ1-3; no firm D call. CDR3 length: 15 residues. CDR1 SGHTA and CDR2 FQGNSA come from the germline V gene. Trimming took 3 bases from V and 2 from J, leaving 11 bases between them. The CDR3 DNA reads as TGTGCCAGCAGCTTGCCCCCCGGGCCTGGAAACACCATATATTTT. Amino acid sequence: CASSLPPGPGNTIYF.

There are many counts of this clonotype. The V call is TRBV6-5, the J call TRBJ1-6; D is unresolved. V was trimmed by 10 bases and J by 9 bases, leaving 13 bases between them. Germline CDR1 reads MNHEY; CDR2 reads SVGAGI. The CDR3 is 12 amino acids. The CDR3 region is CATAFQGSPLHF. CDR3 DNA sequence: TGTGCCACCGCATTTCAAGGTTCACCCCTCCACTTT.